A selection of T cell receptor beta chains follows, all from one sample in a study of beta chain features in type 1 diabetes. Here immunoSEQ multiplex PCR was the method, and the copy in TCRdb shows in-frame clones only, minus some. This table has around 150,000 clones, about 8.1% appearing once. Sequencing used central memory CD4+ T cells from blood. These TCRs come from a woman under 30 with type 1 diabetes. Each CDR3 is given with its conserved first and last residue. The order of the fields is clone size, D gene, J gene, V gene, CDR3 DNA, CDR3 protein. D genes are given only for firm matches. Size tells how often a clone was seen (once, few, many) or the class of an expanded clone, and some rows leave it out.

clone_size: NA; d_call: NA; j_call: TRBJ1-3; v_call: TRBV30; cdr3_nt: TGTGCCTGGAGAGCTACCCTCTCTGGAAACACCATATATTTT; cdr3_aa: CAWRATLSGNTIYF
clone_size: NA; d_call: TRBD1; j_call: TRBJ1-3; v_call: TRBV18; cdr3_nt: TGTGCCAGCTCACTTGGACAGGGCGACTCTGGAAACACCATATATTTT; cdr3_aa: CASSLGQGDSGNTIYF
clone_size: NA; d_call: NA; j_call: TRBJ2-2; v_call: TRBV7-2; cdr3_nt: TGTGCCAGCAGCTTAGATCCAGGATTGACCGGGGAGCTGTTTTTT; cdr3_aa: CASSLDPGLTGELFF
clone_size: few; d_call: NA; j_call: TRBJ2-1; v_call: TRBV5-4; cdr3_nt: TGTGCCAGCAGCTTGGCTCGGAGCTCCTACAATGAGCAGTTCTTC; cdr3_aa: CASSLARSSYNEQFF
clone_size: NA; d_call: NA; j_call: TRBJ2-1; v_call: TRBV6-5; cdr3_nt: TGTGCCAGCACGCCGTGGCAGGTCGAGGGGCAGTTCTTC; cdr3_aa: CASTPWQVEGQFF
clone_size: NA; d_call: NA; j_call: TRBJ1-1; v_call: TRBV10-3; cdr3_nt: TGTGCCATCAGTGAGTCGTCAGGGATGAACACTGAAGCTTTCTTT; cdr3_aa: CAISESSGMNTEAFF
clone_size: NA; d_call: NA; j_call: TRBJ2-7; v_call: TRBV27; cdr3_nt: TGTGCCAGCAGTTTACACGAGGGCAACTACGAGCAGTACTTC; cdr3_aa: CASSLHEGNYEQYF
clone_size: NA; d_call: TRBD1; j_call: TRBJ1-1; v_call: TRBV28; cdr3_nt: TGTGCCAGCAGTTACTCGACAGGGGGGAACACTGAAGCTTTCTTT; cdr3_aa: CASSYSTGGNTEAFF
clone_size: NA; d_call: TRBD2; j_call: TRBJ2-3; v_call: TRBV6-4; cdr3_nt: TGTGCCAGCTCACGTAAAGCGGGGAACACAGATACGCAGTATTTT; cdr3_aa: CASSRKAGNTDTQYF
clone_size: few; d_call: NA; j_call: TRBJ1-2; v_call: TRBV6-1; cdr3_nt: TGTGCCAGCAGTGAAGCCCTAGGACAATATGGCTACACCTTC; cdr3_aa: CASSEALGQYGYTF
clone_size: NA; d_call: NA; j_call: TRBJ1-3; v_call: TRBV9; cdr3_nt: TGTGCCAGCAGCGTAGGAGGAACAGGTCCAGGAAACACCATATATTTT; cdr3_aa: CASSVGGTGPGNTIYF
clone_size: few; d_call: NA; j_call: TRBJ2-1; v_call: TRBV4-3; cdr3_nt: TGCGCCAGCAGCCACAGGGGGGTAGGGGGCTCCTACAATGAGCAGTTCTTC; cdr3_aa: CASSHRGVGGSYNEQFF
clone_size: NA; d_call: TRBD1; j_call: TRBJ2-1; v_call: TRBV6-5; cdr3_nt: TGTGCCAGCAGCCACAGGGGGTCCTACAATGAGCAGTTCTTC; cdr3_aa: CASSHRGSYNEQFF
clone_size: few; d_call: NA; j_call: TRBJ2-3; v_call: TRBV11-3; cdr3_nt: TGTGCCAGCAGCTTAGATAGAGCTGCAGATACGCAGTATTTT; cdr3_aa: CASSLDRAADTQYF
clone_size: NA; d_call: NA; j_call: TRBJ2-5; v_call: TRBV10-3; cdr3_nt: TGTGCCATCAGCCGCTCCGCGGGCCAAGAGACCCAGTACTTC; cdr3_aa: CAISRSAGQETQYF
clone_size: NA; d_call: TRBD2; j_call: TRBJ2-2; v_call: TRBV2; cdr3_nt: TGTGCCAGCAGACCTCGGGAGGCCGGGGAGCTGTTTTTT; cdr3_aa: CASRPREAGELFF
clone_size: few; d_call: TRBD2; j_call: TRBJ2-7; v_call: TRBV7-2; cdr3_nt: TGTGCCAGCAGGCGGGGACTATCAGGCTACGAGCAGTACTTC; cdr3_aa: CASRRGLSGYEQYF
clone_size: few; d_call: NA; j_call: TRBJ2-5; v_call: TRBV5-1; cdr3_nt: TGCGCCAGCAGCTTGAAAGCAGAGACCCAGTACTTC; cdr3_aa: CASSLKAETQYF
clone_size: NA; d_call: NA; j_call: TRBJ2-7; v_call: TRBV11-2; cdr3_nt: TGTGCCAGCAGCTTAGAAACAGATCGATGGTACTTC; cdr3_aa: CASSLETDRWYF
clone_size: few; d_call: NA; j_call: TRBJ2-7; v_call: TRBV29-1; cdr3_nt: TGCAGCGTTGTTGGGGCAGGGGACGAGCAGTACTTC; cdr3_aa: CSVVGAGDEQYF
clone_size: many; d_call: NA; j_call: TRBJ2-4; v_call: TRBV29-1; cdr3_nt: TGCAGCTATCAGGGCCAACACAAAAACATTCAGTACTTC; cdr3_aa: CSYQGQHKNIQYF
clone_size: NA; d_call: NA; j_call: TRBJ2-3; v_call: TRBV6-6; cdr3_nt: TGTGCCAGCATAGAGCCGGGAAGGGTGCCCGATACGCAGTATTTT; cdr3_aa: CASIEPGRVPDTQYF
clone_size: NA; d_call: TRBD1; j_call: TRBJ2-2; v_call: TRBV5-4; cdr3_nt: TGTGCCAGCAGCGGGGGACAGGGTAGGGCCGGGGAGCTGTTTTTT; cdr3_aa: CASSGGQGRAGELFF
clone_size: NA; d_call: NA; j_call: TRBJ2-7; v_call: TRBV28; cdr3_nt: TGTGCCAGCAGTCCCCCCCTTGTCGAGCAGTACTTC; cdr3_aa: CASSPPLVEQYF
clone_size: NA; d_call: NA; j_call: TRBJ2-2; v_call: TRBV2; cdr3_nt: TGTGCCAGCAGTGCCCTTAGGAGCGGGTTCGCCGCGGGCGGGGAGCTGTTTTTT; cdr3_aa: CASSALRSGFAAGGELFF
clone_size: NA; d_call: TRBD1; j_call: TRBJ2-5; v_call: TRBV4-2; cdr3_nt: TGTGCCAGCAGCCAACTACGGACAGGGGGAGTAGAGACCCAGTACTTC; cdr3_aa: CASSQLRTGGVETQYF
clone_size: few; d_call: TRBD1; j_call: TRBJ2-7; v_call: TRBV4-1; cdr3_nt: TGCGCCAGCAGTAACCCGGGACAGGGGATGGTCGAGCAGTACTTC; cdr3_aa: CASSNPGQGMVEQYF
clone_size: few; d_call: NA; j_call: TRBJ1-1; v_call: TRBV19; cdr3_nt: TGTGCCAGTAGTACCTTGGGGCCGGGTCGTCCTGAAGCTTTCTTT; cdr3_aa: CASSTLGPGRPEAFF